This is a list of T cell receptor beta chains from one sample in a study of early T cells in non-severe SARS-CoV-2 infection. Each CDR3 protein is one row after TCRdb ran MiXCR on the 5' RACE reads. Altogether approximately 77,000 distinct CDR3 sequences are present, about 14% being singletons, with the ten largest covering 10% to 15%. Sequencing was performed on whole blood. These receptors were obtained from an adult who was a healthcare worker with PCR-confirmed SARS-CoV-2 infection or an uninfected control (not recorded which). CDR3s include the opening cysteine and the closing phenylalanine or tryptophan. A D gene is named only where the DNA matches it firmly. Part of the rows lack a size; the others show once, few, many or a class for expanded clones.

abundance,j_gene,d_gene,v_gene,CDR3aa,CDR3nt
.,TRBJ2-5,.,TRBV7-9,CASSLVQQETQYF,TGTGCCAGCAGCTTAGTACAGCAAGAGACCCAGTACTTC
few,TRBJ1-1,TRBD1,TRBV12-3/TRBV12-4,CASSFRDRGAEAFF,TGTGCCAGCAGTTTCCGCGACAGGGGCGCTGAAGCTTTCTTT
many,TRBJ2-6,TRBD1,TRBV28,CASSLRRQGSGANVLTF,TGTGCCAGCAGTTTACGAAGACAGGGTTCAGGGGCCAACGTCCTGACTTTC
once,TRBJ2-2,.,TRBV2,CASRPQLLTGELFF,TGTGCCAGCAGGCCCCAGCTCCTCACCGGGGAGCTGTTTTTT
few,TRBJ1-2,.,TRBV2,CASRIQGSSNYGYTF,TGTGCCAGCAGGATCCAGGGGAGCTCTAACTATGGCTACACCTTC
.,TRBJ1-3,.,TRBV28,CASSFRTLGNYINTIYF,TGTGCCAGCAGTTTTCGCACTCTGGGGAACTATATAAACACCATATATTTT
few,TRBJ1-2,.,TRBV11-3,CASSSPLGSYGYTF,TGTGCCAGCAGCTCCCCCTTGGGCAGCTATGGCTACACCTTC
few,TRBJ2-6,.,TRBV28,CASSLGGPISGANVLTF,TGTGCCAGCAGTTTGGGGGGGCCCATCTCTGGGGCCAACGTCCTGACTTTC
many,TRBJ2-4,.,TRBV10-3,CAISDMVGERKNIQYF,TGTGCCATCAGTGATATGGTTGGGGAGCGGAAAAACATTCAGTACTTC
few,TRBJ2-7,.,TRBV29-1,CSAGDHEQYF,TGCAGCGCCGGGGACCACGAGCAGTACTTC
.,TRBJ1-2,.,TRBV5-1,CASSLADTLEGYTF,TGCGCCAGCAGCTTAGCGGACACGCTGGAAGGCTACACCTTC
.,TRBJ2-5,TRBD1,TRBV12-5,CASGSGQRNQETQYF,TGTGCTAGTGGTTCGGGACAGCGAAACCAAGAGACCCAGTACTTC
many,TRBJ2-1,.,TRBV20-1,CSAYDSSSYNEQFF,TGCAGTGCTTACGACTCAAGCTCCTACAATGAGCAGTTCTTC
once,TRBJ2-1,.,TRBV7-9,CASSPRDPKHNEQFF,TGTGCCAGCAGCCCTAGGGACCCGAAACACAATGAGCAGTTCTTC
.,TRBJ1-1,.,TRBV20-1,CSVSWTEAFF,TGCAGTGTTTCGTGGACTGAAGCTTTCTTT
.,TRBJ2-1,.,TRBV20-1,CSAYSGGGVSYNEQFF,TGCAGTGCTTATAGCGGAGGAGGCGTATCCTACAATGAGCAGTTCTTC
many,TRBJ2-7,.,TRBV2,CASSGTYEQYF,TGTGCCAGCAGTGGTACTTACGAGCAGTACTTC
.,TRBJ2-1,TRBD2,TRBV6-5,CASSYLTSGPYNEQFF,TGTGCCAGCAGTTACCTGACTAGCGGGCCTTACAATGAGCAGTTCTTC
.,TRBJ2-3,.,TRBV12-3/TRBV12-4,CASSFSAGRGTDTQYF,TGTGCCAGCAGTTTTTCCGCGGGGAGAGGCACAGATACGCAGTATTTT
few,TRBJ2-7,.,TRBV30,CAWSVTAAVTYEQYF,TGTGCCTGGAGTGTAACCGCGGCCGTTACCTACGAGCAGTACTTC
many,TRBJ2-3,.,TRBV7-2,CASSAKDTQYF,TGTGCCAGCAGCGCGAAGGATACGCAGTATTTT
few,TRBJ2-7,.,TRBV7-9,CASSLGAGPEEQYF,TGTGCCAGCAGCTTAGGCGCGGGTCCGGAGGAGCAGTACTTC
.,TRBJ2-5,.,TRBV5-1,CASSFSGAQETQYF,TGCGCCAGCAGCTTCAGTGGCGCCCAAGAGACCCAGTACTTC
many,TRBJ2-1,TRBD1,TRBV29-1,CSVGDRGWDEQFF,TGCAGCGTGGGGGACAGGGGTTGGGATGAGCAGTTCTTC